This T cell receptor (beta chain) was recovered during a study of blood T cell repertoires in COVID-19 (dated by TCRdb to the early 2020s). In the study overall: Collaborator samples came from the United States, Italy and Spain and covered acute and convalescent phases of COVID-19. A de-identified subject ID, COVID-19 status, age in years and sex were almost always included in the sample metadata. The prospective study material was composed of cDNA or gDNA derived from T cells, B-cell-depleted T cells, or PBMCs. Subjects who had been exposed to COVID-19, were actively infected with it, or had recovered from it provided the deeply sampled blood TCRbeta repertoires that made up the dataset. The repertoires were made available in a free public database intended to serve as a resource for research on the immune response to SARS-CoV-2. The samples were drawn from the first 160 participants of the ongoing ImmuneRACE study and from 1,200 or so subjects provided by 6 global collaborators. Where HLA class I and class II types were available, the types were taken from metadata supplied by the sample provider, not from assay-based typing. The paper's findings and limits, for the study overall: The quantity of clinical and demographic metadata differed by source and by participant and was supplied without curation.

The collaborating institutions used their own protocols to collect whole blood in K2EDTA tubes. For TCRbeta analysis, collaborators shipped samples in one of three forms: frozen whole blood, isolated PBMCs, or DNA extracted from either of those sample types. The count of this clone is one. Its antigen specificity is not known. No much larger clonotype is one base removed from it; base qualities were not supplied. The immunoSEQ Assay, a bias-controlled multiplex PCR, was used to amplify TCRbeta CDR3 regions from genomic DNA. The paper's processing steps were these. The number of nucleated cells in each sample was estimated from the amplification of reference gene primers within the assay. To quantify the absolute abundance of each unique TCRbeta CDR3 rearrangement, sequence reads were collapsed and filtered. Productive Simpson clonality was computed per sample as the square root of Simpson's diversity index over productive rearrangements. TCRdb limited this immuneACCESS table to in-frame rearrangements with V and J called. A share of clones is missing; checked studies link under half to unresolved V genes, and the rest is unexplained. That table supplies the V and J calls and clone size; D and trimming were determined from the DNA. The sample data list 70,000 to 75,000 clones, and about four fifths of these were observed just once. The ten largest clones capture approximately 28% of the sample.

The CDR3 starts with the cysteine, ends with the phenylalanine, and has 16 residues. Left in the record is the CDR3 DNA by itself, 48 bases read in frame from the first base. Unmatched junction bases come to 5, with V trimmed by 3 bases and J by 3 bases. The germline V gene specifies SGHTA as CDR1 and FQGTGA as CDR2. The chain employs TRBV7-3 and TRBJ2-2; 9 central bases correspond to TRBD1. The sequencing input was peripheral blood. The TCR sequence derives from a man in his 70s with acute or convalescent COVID-19. The nucleotide sequence reads as follows: TGTGCCAGCAGCTTTCCGGGACAGGGTTACACCGGGGAGCTGTTTTTT. This gives the protein CASSFPGQGYTGELFF.